This T cell receptor beta chain was sequenced in a study of blood T cell repertoires in COVID-19. Study-wide context: Sample material is recorded as cDNA or gDNA derived from T cells, B-cell-depleted T cells, or PBMCs.

In the authors' methods: Scientists estimated how many nucleated cells there were by amplifying reference gene primers. Profiled with immunoSEQ multiplex PCR; TCRdb holds only in-frame clones, not every one. V, J and clone size are those of that table, while D and trimming were read from the DNA. The table shows roughly 320,000 clones, with roughly 90% occurring only once. The Seattle patients joined while their infection was active and were tracked longitudinally afterward. This clonotype originated in a woman aged 30 to 39 with COVID-19, enrolled during active disease. Sequenced input: peripheral blood.

CDR3 sequence reads: CASSRRGTGEQYF. The CDR3 DNA follows: TGTGCCAGCAGCCGCCGGGGGACCGGCGAGCAGTACTTC. The chain has TRBV9 and TRBJ2-7; tentatively, D is TRBD2 (6 bases). This CDR3 contains 13 residues. V lost 4 bases and J lost 6, with 14 bases in between. Germline lookup yields CDR1 SGDLS and CDR2 YYNGEE.